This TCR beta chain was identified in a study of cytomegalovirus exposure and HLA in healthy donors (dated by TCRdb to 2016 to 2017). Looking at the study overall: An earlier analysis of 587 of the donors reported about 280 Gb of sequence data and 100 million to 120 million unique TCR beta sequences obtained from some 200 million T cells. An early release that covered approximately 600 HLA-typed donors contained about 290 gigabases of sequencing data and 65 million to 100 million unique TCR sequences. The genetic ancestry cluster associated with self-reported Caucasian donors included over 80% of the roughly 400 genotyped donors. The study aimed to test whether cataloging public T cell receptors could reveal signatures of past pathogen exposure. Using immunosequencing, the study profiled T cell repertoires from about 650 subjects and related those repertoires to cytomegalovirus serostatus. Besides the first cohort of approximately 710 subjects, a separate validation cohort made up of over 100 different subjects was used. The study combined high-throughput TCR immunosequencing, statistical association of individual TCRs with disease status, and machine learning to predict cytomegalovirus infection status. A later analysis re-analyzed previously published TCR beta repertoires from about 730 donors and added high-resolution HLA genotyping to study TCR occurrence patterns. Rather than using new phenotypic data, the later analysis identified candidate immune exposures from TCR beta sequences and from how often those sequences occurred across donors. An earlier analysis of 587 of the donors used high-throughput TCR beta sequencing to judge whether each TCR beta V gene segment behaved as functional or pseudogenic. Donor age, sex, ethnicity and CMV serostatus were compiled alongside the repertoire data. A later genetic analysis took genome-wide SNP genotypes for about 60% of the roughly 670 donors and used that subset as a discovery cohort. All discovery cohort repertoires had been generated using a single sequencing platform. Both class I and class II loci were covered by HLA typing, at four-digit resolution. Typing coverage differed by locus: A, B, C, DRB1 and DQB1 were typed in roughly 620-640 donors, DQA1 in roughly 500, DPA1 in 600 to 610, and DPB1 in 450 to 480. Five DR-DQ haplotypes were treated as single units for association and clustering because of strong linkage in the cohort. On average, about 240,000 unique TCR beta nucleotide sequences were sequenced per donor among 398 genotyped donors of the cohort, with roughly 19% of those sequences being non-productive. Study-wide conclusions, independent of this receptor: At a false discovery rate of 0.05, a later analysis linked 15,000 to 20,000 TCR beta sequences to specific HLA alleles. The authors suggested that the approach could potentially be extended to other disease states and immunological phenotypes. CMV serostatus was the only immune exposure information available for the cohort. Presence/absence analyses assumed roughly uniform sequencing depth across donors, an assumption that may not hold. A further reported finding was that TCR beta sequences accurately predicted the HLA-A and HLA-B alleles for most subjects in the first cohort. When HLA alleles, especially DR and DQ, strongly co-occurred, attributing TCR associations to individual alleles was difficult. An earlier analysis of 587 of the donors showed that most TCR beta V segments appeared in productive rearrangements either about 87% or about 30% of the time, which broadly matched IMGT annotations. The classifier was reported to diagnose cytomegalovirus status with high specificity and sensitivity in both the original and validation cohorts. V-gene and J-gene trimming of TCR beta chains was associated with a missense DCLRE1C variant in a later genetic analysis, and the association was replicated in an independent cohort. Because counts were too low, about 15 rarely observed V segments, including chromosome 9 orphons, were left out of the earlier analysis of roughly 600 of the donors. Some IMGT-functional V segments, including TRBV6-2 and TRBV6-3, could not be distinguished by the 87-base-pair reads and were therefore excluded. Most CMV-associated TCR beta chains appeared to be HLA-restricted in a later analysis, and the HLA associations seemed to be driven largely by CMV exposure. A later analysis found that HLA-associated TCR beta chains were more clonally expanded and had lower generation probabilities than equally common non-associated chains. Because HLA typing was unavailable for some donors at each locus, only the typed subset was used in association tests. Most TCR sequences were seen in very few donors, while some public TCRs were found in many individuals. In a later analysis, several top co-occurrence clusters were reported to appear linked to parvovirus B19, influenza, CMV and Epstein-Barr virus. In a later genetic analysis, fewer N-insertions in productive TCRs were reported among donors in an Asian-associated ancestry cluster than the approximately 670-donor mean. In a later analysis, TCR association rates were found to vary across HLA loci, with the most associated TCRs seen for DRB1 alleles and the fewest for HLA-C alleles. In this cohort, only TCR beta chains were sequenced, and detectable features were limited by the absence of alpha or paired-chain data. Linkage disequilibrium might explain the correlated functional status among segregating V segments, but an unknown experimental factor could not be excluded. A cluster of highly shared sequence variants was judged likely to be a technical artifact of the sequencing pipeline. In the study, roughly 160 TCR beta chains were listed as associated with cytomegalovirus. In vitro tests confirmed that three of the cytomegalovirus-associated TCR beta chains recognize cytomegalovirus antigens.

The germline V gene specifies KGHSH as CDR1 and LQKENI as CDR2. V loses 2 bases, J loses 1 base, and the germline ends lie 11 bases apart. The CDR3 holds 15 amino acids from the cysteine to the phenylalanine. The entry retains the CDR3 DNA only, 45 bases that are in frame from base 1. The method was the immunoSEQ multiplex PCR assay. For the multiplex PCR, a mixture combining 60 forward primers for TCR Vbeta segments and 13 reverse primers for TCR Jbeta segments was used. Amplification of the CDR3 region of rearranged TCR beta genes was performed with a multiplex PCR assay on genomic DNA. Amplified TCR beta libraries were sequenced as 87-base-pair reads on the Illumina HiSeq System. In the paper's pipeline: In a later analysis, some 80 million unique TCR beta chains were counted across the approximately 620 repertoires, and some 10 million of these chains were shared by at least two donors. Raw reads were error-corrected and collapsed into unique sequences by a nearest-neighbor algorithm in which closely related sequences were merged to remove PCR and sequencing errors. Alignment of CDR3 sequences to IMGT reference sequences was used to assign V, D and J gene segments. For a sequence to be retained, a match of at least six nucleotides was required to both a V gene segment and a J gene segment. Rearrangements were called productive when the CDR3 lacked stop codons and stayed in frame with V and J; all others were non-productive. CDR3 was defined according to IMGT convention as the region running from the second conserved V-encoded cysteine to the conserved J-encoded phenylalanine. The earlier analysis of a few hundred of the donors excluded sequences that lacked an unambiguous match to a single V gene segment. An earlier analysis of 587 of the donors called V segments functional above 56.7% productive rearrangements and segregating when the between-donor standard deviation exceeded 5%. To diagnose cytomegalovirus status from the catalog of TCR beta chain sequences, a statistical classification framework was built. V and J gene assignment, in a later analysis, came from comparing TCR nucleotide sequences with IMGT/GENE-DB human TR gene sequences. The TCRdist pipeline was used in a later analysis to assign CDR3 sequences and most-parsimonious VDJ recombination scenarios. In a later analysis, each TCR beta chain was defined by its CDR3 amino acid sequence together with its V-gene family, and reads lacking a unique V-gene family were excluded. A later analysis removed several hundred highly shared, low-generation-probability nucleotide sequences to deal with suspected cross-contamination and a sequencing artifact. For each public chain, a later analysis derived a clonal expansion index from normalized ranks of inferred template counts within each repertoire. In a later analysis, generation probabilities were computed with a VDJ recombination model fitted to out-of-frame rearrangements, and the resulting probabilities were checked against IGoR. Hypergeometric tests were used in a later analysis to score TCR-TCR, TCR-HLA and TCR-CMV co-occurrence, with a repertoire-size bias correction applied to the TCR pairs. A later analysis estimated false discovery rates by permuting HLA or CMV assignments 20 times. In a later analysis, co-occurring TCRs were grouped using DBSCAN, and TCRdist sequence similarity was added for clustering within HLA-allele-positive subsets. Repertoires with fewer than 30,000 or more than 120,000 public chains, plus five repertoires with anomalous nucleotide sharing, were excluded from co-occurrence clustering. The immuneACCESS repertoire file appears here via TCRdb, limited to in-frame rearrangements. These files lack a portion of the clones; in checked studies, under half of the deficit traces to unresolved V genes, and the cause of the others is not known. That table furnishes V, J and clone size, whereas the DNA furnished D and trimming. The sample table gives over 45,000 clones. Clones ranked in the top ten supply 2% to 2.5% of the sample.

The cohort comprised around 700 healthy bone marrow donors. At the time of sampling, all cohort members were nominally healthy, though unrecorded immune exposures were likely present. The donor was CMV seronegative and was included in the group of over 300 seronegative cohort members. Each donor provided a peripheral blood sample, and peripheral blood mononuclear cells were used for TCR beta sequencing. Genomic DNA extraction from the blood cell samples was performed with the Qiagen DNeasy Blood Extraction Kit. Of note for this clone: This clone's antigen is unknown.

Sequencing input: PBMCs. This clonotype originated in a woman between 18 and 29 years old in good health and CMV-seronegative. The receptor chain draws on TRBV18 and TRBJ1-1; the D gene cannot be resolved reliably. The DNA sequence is TGTGCCAGCTCACCAGAGAGACACCCGAACACTGAAGCTTTCTTT. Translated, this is CASSPERHPNTEAFF. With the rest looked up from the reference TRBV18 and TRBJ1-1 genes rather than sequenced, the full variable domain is NAGVMQNPRHLVRRRGQEARLRCSPMKGHSHVYWYRQLPEEGLKFMVYLQKENIIDESGMPKERFSAEFPKEGPSILRIQQVVRGDSAAYFCASSPERHPNTEAFFGQGTRLTVV.